The rows below give T cell receptor beta chains drawn from one sample of a study of blood T cells in healthy people across ages. TCRdb recomputed calls from the 5' RACE reads with MiXCR, one row per CDR3 protein. Seen here are 800,000 to 950,000 distinct CDR3 sequences, under 35% observed once, and the top ten hold 9.5% to 13%. These data were also filed under a second study, of T cells of mothers and their children.

The sequenced sample was blood. These receptors came from a woman aged 40 to 50 in good health. CDR3s include the opening cysteine and the closing phenylalanine or tryptophan. A D gene is named only where the DNA matches it firmly. Clone size, where shown, is once, few, many, or a class for clones that have expanded.

>TRBV6-6|many|-|TRBJ2-1
CASSYSPGPDNEQFF
TGTGCCAGCAGTTACTCTCCGGGACCCGACAATGAGCAGTTCTTC
>TRBV5-1|few|TRBD1|TRBJ2-1
CASSHGTGMGNEQFF
TGCGCCAGCAGCCATGGGACAGGGATGGGCAATGAGCAGTTCTTC
>TRBV28|many|-|TRBJ2-6
CASRPDTHSGANVLTF
TGTGCCAGCAGACCCGATACACACTCTGGGGCCAACGTCCTGACTTTC
>TRBV20-1|once|-|TRBJ2-1
CSARLAINNEQFF
TGCAGTGCTAGACTAGCCATCAACAATGAGCAGTTCTTC
>TRBV24-1|-|TRBD1|TRBJ1-2
CATSEARAGTGGLRYTF
TGTGCCACCAGTGAGGCGAGGGCGGGCACAGGGGGCTTGCGCTACACCTTC
>TRBV24-1|-|-|TRBJ1-1
CATSDRGDGPNTEAFF
TGTGCCACCAGTGACAGAGGGGACGGACCGAACACTGAAGCTTTCTTT
>TRBV20-1|many|-|TRBJ2-7
CSAYREVEQYF
TGCAGTGCTTACAGGGAAGTCGAGCAGTACTTC
>TRBV5-1|few|-|TRBJ2-7
CASSLGDKPIYEQYF
TGCGCCAGCAGCTTGGGGGACAAACCCATCTACGAGCAGTACTTC
>TRBV7-9|once|-|TRBJ2-3
CASSFHRGTDTQYF
TGTGCCAGCAGCTTCCATAGGGGAACAGATACGCAGTATTTT
>TRBV9|-|-|TRBJ1-2
CASSALDGHGYTF
TGTGCCAGCAGCGCCCTAGACGGCCATGGCTACACCTTC
>TRBV15|many|-|TRBJ1-5
CATSRQGWEGNQPQHF
TGTGCCACCAGCAGACAGGGGTGGGAAGGCAATCAGCCCCAGCATTTT
>TRBV5-6|few|-|TRBJ1-2
CASNSLTALANGYTF
TGTGCCAGCAACTCTCTGACAGCCTTGGCGAATGGTTACACCTTC